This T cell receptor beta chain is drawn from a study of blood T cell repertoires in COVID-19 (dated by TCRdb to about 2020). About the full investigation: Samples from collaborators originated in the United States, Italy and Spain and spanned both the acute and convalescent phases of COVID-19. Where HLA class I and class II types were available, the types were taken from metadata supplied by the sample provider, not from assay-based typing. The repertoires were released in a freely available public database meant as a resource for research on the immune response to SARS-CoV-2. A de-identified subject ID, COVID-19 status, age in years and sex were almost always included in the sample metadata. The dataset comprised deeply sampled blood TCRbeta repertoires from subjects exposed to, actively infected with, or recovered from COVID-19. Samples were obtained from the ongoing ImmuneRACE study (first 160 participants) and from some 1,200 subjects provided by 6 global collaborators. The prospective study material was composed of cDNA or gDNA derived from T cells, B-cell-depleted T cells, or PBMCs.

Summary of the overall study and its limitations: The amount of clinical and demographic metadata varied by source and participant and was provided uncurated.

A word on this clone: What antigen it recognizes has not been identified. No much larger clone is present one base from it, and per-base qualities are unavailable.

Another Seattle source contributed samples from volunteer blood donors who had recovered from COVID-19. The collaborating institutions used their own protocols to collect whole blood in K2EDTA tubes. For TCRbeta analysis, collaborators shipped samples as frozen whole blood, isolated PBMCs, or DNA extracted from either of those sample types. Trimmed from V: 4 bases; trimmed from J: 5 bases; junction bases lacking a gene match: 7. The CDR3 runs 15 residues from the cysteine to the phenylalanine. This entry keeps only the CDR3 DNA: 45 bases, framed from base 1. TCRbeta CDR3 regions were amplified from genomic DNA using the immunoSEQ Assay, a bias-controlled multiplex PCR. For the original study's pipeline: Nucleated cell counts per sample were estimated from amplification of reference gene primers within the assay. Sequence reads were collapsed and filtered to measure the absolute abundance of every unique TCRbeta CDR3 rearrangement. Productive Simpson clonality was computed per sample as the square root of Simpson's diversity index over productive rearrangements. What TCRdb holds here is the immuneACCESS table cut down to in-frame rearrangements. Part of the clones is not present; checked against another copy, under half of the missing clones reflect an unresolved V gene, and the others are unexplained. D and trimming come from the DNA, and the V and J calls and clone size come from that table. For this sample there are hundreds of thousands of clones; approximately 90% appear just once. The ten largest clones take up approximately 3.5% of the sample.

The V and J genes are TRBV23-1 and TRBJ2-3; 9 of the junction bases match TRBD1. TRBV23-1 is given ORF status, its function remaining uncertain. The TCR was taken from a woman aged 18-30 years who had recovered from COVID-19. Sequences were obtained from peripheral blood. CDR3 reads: CASSPGTGLRDTQYF. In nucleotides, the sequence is TGCGCCAGCAGTCCCGGGACAGGGTTACGAGATACGCAGTATTTT.